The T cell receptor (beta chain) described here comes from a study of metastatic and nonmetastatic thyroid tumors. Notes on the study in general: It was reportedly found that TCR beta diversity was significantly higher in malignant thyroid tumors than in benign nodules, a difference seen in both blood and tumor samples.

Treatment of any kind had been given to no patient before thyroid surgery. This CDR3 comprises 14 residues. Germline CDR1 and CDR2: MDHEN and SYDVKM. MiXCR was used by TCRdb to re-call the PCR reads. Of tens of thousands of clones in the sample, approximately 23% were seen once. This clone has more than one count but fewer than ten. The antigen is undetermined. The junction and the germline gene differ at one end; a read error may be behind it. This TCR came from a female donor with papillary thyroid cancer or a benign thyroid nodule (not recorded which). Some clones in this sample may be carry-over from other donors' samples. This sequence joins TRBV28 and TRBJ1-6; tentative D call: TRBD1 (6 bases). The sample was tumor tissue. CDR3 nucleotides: TGTGCCAACAGTTGGGGGGGGCCAGGGTCACCCCTCCACTTT. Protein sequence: CANSWGGPGSPLHF.